These 23 T cell receptor beta chains share one sample of origin, sequenced in a study of T-cell memory formation after mild COVID-19. TCRdb reprocessed the 5' RACE reads with MiXCR, giving one entry per CDR3 protein. Among roughly 510,000 distinct CDR3 sequences listed, 15% to 20% were seen once. The specimen sequenced was PBMCs or a T cell subset sorted from them (not recorded which). These TCRs come from an adult woman who had mild COVID-19 (a few samples of this study predate the infection). Cell type and time point are not known.

The rearrangement joins TRBV3-1 to TRBJ2-5; 14 positions agree with TRBD2. The length of the CDR3 is 17 residues. The germline V gene encodes CDR1 LGHDT and CDR2 YNNKEL (reference sequence). Unmatched junction bases numbered 10, after V lost 6 bases and J lost 4 bases. The CDR3 coding sequence is TGTGCCAGCAGACGATGGCAGACTAGCGGGAGGGGAGAGACCCAGTACTTC. Translated, it gives CASRRWQTSGRGETQYF.

This chain joins TRBV5-8 and TRBJ2-1; no definite D call. This CDR3 spans 12 amino acids. The germline gives CDR1 SGHTS, CDR2 YDEGEE. Between the trimmed V and J ends, which lost 4 bases and 7 bases, there was a span of 9 bases. The DNA for the CDR3 is TGTGCCAGCAGCCCTCGTCGGAATGAGCAGTTCTTC. The encoded protein is CASSPRRNEQFF.

This clonotype was counted only a few times. This chain connects TRBV7-3 to TRBJ1-1, with 7 positions matching TRBD1. Germline V gene lookup returns CDR1 SGHTA and CDR2 FQGTGA. The CDR3 consists of 13 residues. The V segment lost 5 bases and the J segment 5 bases; nucleotides outside the gene matches: 5. The CDR3 sequence: CASSVKQGTEAFF. The CDR3 DNA follows: TGTGCCAGCAGCGTTAAACAGGGGACTGAAGCTTTCTTT.

V and J are TRBV7-9 and TRBJ2-1, with D possibly matching TRBD2 (6 bases). Germline V gene lookup returns CDR1 SEHNR and CDR2 FQNEAQ (reference sequence). With 1 base removed from V and 5 bases from J, the gap between germline ends came to 12 bases. The CDR3 spans 15 residues. As DNA, the CDR3 is TGTGCCAGCAGCTTAGGACTAGTGGGACACAATGAGCAGTTCTTC. Its translation is CASSLGLVGHNEQFF.

This clonotype has a handful of counts. The chain is built from TRBV24-1 and TRBJ2-5, with D perhaps assigned TRBD1 or TRBD2 (5 bases each). CDR1 and CDR2 from the germline V gene are KGHDR and SFDVKD. V was cut by 4 bases and J by 1 base, with 12 bases left in between. The CDR3 is made up of 15 amino acids. The CDR3 loop is CATSDSGRLQETQYF. Here the CDR3 DNA reads TGTGCCACCAGTGACTCGGGACGGCTCCAAGAGACCCAGTACTTC.

The gene calls are TRBV9 and TRBJ2-2; 8 bases line up with TRBD2. Germline trimming cut 0 bases from V and 6 bases from J; bases unmatched to any gene: 10. This CDR3 is built from 17 residues. Per germline, CDR1 SGDLS and CDR2 YYNGEE. The CDR3 loop reads CASSVGESGRSPGELFF. The CDR3 DNA follows: TGTGCCAGCAGCGTAGGGGAGAGCGGGAGATCGCCCGGGGAGCTGTTTTTT.

The chain has TRBV24-1 and TRBJ2-1, with 9 bases identical to TRBD2. Per germline, CDR1 KGHDR and CDR2 SFDVKD. This CDR3 has 14 amino acids. Trimming removed 7 bases from V and 4 bases from J; junction bases left unmatched: 4. CDR3 DNA sequence: TGTGCCACCAGCTCAGCGGGGGGATACAATGAGCAGTTCTTC. Amino acid sequence: CATSSAGGYNEQFF.

The chain is built from TRBV7-2 and TRBJ2-1, with 9 bases that match TRBD2. J was trimmed by 8 bases and V by 1 base; bases with no gene match: 6. This CDR3 is 15 amino acids long. Germline V gives CDR1 SGHTA, CDR2 FQGNSA. Here the CDR3 reads CASSLGSGSKYEQFF. In nucleotides, the CDR3 is TGTGCCAGCAGCTTAGGTAGCGGGAGTAAGTATGAGCAGTTCTTC.

The DNA for the CDR3 is TGCAGTGCTTTGGACGGCACGGCCAACGTCCTGACTTTC. This gives the protein CSALDGTANVLTF. V and J are TRBV20-1 and TRBJ2-6; D is undetermined. The length of the CDR3 is 13 residues. Trimming stripped 5 bases from V and 6 bases from J, with 11 bases between. Looked up from germline, CDR1 is DFQATT and CDR2 is SNEGSKA (reference sequence).

V and J are TRBV20-1 and TRBJ1-1, with D possibly TRBD1 on 6 matching bases. CDR3 length equals 12 residues. Germline V gene sequence: CDR1 DFQATT, CDR2 SNEGSKA (reference sequence). With 3 bases removed from V and 8 bases from J, the gap between germline ends came to 13 bases. CDR3 loop: CSARLRRGEAFF. CDR3 sequence (DNA): TGCAGTGCTAGGTTACGAAGGGGGGAAGCTTTCTTT.

The chain has TRBV24-1 and TRBJ2-5; D may be TRBD1 or TRBD2 (5 bases each). CDR1 and CDR2 from the germline V gene are KGHDR and SFDVKD. V was shortened by 4 bases and J by 5 bases, with 19 bases between the two germline ends. The CDR3 totals 16 residues. The CDR3 region is CATSDRPLGPGETQYF. DNA of the CDR3: TGTGCCACCAGTGACCGACCCTTGGGGCCGGGGGAGACCCAGTACTTC.

The genes are TRBV20-1 and TRBJ1-2, with 9 bases lining up with TRBD1. V was pared by 1 base and J by 7 bases, with 10 bases of the junction left unmatched. This CDR3 region has 15 residues. CDR1 and CDR2 (germline): DFQATT, SNEGSKA (reference sequence). CDR3 in amino acids: CSARGTGEVMGGYTF. DNA for the CDR3: TGCAGTGCTAGAGGGACAGGGGAGGTTATGGGTGGCTACACCTTC.

This clonotype has only a few counts. The genes are TRBV12-3 or TRBV12-4 and TRBJ1-1, with unresolved D. Trimming cost V 0 bases and J 6 bases, with 14 bases left between them. CDR3 length: 15 residues. The DNA of the CDR3 is TGTGCCAGCAGTTTAGCGCTTGTGGGGATCGCTGAAGCTTTCTTT. Its translation: CASSLALVGIAEAFF.

This clonotype was observed at least ten times. As DNA, the CDR3 is TGTGCCAGCAGTTTGGGTGCAGGGAACATTCAGTACTTC. Residues: CASSLGAGNIQYF. The chain links TRBV27 to TRBJ2-4, with D perhaps TRBD1 (5 bases). CDR1 is MNHEY, CDR2 SMNVEV, per germline (reference sequence). V lost 3 bases and J lost 7, with 10 bases in between. This CDR3 has 13 amino acids.

The chain joins TRBV12-3 or TRBV12-4 to TRBJ2-5; 8 nucleotides agree with TRBD2. V was pared by 4 bases and J by 4 bases, with 2 bases of the junction left unmatched. The length of the CDR3 is 13 residues. CDR3 sequence reads: CASSSAGGETQYF. In DNA form, the CDR3 reads TGTGCCAGCAGTTCGGCGGGGGGAGAGACCCAGTACTTC.

V is TRBV9 and J is TRBJ2-5; 9 bases match TRBD1. V trimming: 4 bases; J trimming: 5 bases; junction bases outside the gene matches: 9. This CDR3 spans 15 amino acids. Germline-derived CDR1 and CDR2 are SGDLS and YYNGEE. The DNA of the CDR3 is TGTGCCAGCAGCCCAGGGGGGACAGGGTGGGAGACCCAGTACTTC. Amino acid sequence: CASSPGGTGWETQYF.

This chain connects TRBV6-2 or TRBV6-3 to TRBJ2-3; 11 positions match TRBD2. CDR1 is MNHEY and CDR2 is SVGEGT in the germline V gene. V trimming: 4 bases; J trimming: 4 bases; junction bases outside the gene matches: 10. The CDR3 consists of 17 residues. The CDR3 loop is CASSSAGTLAGADTQYF. The CDR3 DNA sequence: TGTGCCAGCAGTTCGGCCGGGACACTAGCGGGAGCAGATACGCAGTATTTT.

This clonotype has just a few counts. CDR3 coding DNA: TGCAGTGCTAAGAGGGACTCGGCCGGGGAGCTGTTTTTT. This codes for CSAKRDSAGELFF. The chain carries TRBV20-1 and TRBJ2-2; D is perhaps TRBD2 (6 bases). This CDR3 spans 13 amino acids. Germline-derived CDR1 and CDR2 are DFQATT and SNEGSKA (reference sequence). The germline V and J ends were trimmed by 4 bases and 6 bases, with 12 bases remaining between them.

This clonotype showed up just a few times. The chain has TRBV7-9 and TRBJ2-7; TRBD1 matches 10 bases. Germline CDR1 reads SEHNR; CDR2 reads FQNEAQ (reference sequence). The CDR3 length is 14 residues. V was pared by 4 bases and J by 5 bases, with 5 bases of the junction left unmatched. CDR3 DNA sequence: TGTGCCAGCAGCTCCGGGACAGGGGTGAACGAGCAGTACTTC. Protein product: CASSSGTGVNEQYF.

A few counts support this clonotype. The rearrangement links TRBV24-1 to TRBJ2-5, with TRBD1 as a possible D gene (6 bases). This CDR3 has 18 residues. Germline V lookup: CDR1 KGHDR, CDR2 SFDVKD. Trimming stripped 2 bases from V and 1 base from J, with 19 bases between. The CDR3 bases are TGTGCCACCAGTGATTCTCCACTCACAGGGACGACCCAAGAGACCCAGTACTTC. This gives the protein CATSDSPLTGTTQETQYF.

This clonotype was observed at least ten times. The V and J genes are TRBV12-3 or TRBV12-4 and TRBJ2-5; the D gene could be TRBD1 or TRBD2 (5 bases each). There are 15 residues in the CDR3. V lost 3 bases, J lost 4 bases, and 15 bases lay in between. CDR3 region: CASSFERGAGETQYF. The CDR3, as DNA: TGTGCCAGCAGTTTCGAGAGGGGCGCGGGAGAGACCCAGTACTTC.

This clonotype was seen a few times. The chain links TRBV4-3 to TRBJ2-5, with 14 positions matching TRBD2. From germline, CDR1 is LGHNA and CDR2 YSLEER. The CDR3 is 20 residues long. V shed 4 bases and J 2 bases; nucleotides not matched to a gene: 15. The CDR3 loop reads CASSRWGLHGLAGGQETQYF. The CDR3 region has the DNA TGCGCCAGCAGCCGGTGGGGCCTCCATGGACTAGCGGGAGGTCAAGAGACCCAGTACTTC.

Only a few counts were recorded for this clonotype. V is TRBV4-1 and J is TRBJ1-5; D gene ambiguous. Germline V lookup: CDR1 MGHRA, CDR2 YSYEKL. This CDR3 comprises 14 residues. The V end lost 0 bases, the J end lost 7 bases, and 10 bases lay between the germline ends. CDR3 region: CASSQDKGHQPQHF. The CDR3 DNA sequence: TGCGCCAGCAGCCAAGATAAGGGCCACCAGCCCCAGCATTTT.